This is a list of T cell receptor beta chains from one sample in a study of blood T cell repertoires in COVID-19. Assay: immunoSEQ multiplex PCR; the TCRdb copy retains only in-frame clones and omits some. Found here are 250,000 to 400,000 clones, about nine tenths of them singletons; the top ten hold roughly 2.6%. Sequenced input: PBMCs or T cells enriched from blood (not recorded which). These TCRs come from a man aged 55 to 70 who had recovered from COVID-19. The CDR3 runs from the conserved cysteine through the conserved F or W. The D gene is left open where the match is weak.

d_gene | len | j_gene | v_gene | CDR3aa | CDR3nt
TRBD1 | 14 | TRBJ1-1 | TRBV19 | CASSTGTANTEAFF | TGTGCCAGTAGCACCGGGACAGCGAACACTGAAGCTTTCTTT
- | 13 | TRBJ2-1 | TRBV12-3/TRBV12-4 | CASSLARAGYEFF | TGTGCCAGCAGTTTAGCGCGCGCGGGATATGAGTTCTTC
TRBD2 | 13 | TRBJ2-7 | TRBV6-5 | CASSSSGSGEQYF | TGTGCCAGCAGCTCCAGCGGGAGTGGGGAGCAGTACTTC
TRBD1 | 16 | TRBJ2-2 | TRBV5-6 | CASSMNRGPNTGELFF | TGTGCCAGCAGCATGAACAGGGGGCCGAACACCGGGGAGCTGTTTTTT
TRBD2 | 14 | TRBJ2-2 | TRBV27 | CASSFSGRTWELFF | TGTGCCAGCAGTTTTAGCGGGAGAACTTGGGAGCTGTTTTTT
- | 14 | TRBJ1-5 | TRBV7-2 | CASSLAGGNQPQHF | TGTGCCAGCAGTTTAGCGGGGGGAAATCAGCCCCAGCATTTT
- | 17 | TRBJ2-7 | TRBV10-1 | CASSPKKGTGTSYEQYF | TGCGCCAGCAGTCCGAAAAAGGGCACGGGAACATCCTACGAGCAGTACTTC
- | 14 | TRBJ1-2 | TRBV7-3 | CASSLQFTRDGYTF | TGTGCCAGCAGCTTGCAATTTACCAGGGATGGCTACACCTTC
TRBD1 | 14 | TRBJ2-5 | TRBV5-1 | CASSLPGGGETQYF | TGCGCCAGCAGCTTGCCAGGGGGCGGTGAGACCCAGTACTTC
TRBD2 | 14 | TRBJ2-7 | TRBV6-2/TRBV6-3 | CASSYGTSGYEQYF | TGTGCCAGCAGTTACGGGACTAGCGGCTACGAGCAGTACTTC
TRBD2 | 17 | TRBJ2-4 | TRBV5-4 | CASSSGLAGGIADIQYF | TGTGCCAGCAGCTCGGGACTAGCGGGGGGGATAGCGGACATTCAGTACTTC
TRBD1 | 16 | TRBJ2-2 | TRBV6-6 | CASSYSGQGVAGELFF | TGTGCCAGCAGTTACTCGGGACAGGGTGTAGCCGGGGAGCTGTTTTTT
- | 15 | TRBJ1-3 | TRBV9 | CASSALQGIGNTIYF | TGTGCCAGCAGCGCGTTACAGGGAATTGGAAACACCATATATTTT
- | 13 | TRBJ2-7 | TRBV7-2 | CASSMAQGGEQYF | TGTGCCAGCAGCATGGCACAGGGAGGGGAGCAGTACTTC